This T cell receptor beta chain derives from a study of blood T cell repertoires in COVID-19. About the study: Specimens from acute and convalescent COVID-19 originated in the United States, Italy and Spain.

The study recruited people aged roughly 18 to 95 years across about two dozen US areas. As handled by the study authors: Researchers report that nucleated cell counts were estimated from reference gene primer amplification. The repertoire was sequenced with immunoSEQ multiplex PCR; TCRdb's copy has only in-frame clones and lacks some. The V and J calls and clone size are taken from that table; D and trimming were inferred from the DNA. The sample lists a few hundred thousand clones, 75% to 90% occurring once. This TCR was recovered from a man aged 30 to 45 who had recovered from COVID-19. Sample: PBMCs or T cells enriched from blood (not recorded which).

DNA of the CDR3: TGCGCCAGCAGCTTGAGACAGGGGAGATCCTATAATTCACCCCTCCACTTT. Translated: CASSLRQGRSYNSPLHF. The genes are TRBV5-1 and TRBJ1-6, with 8 bases matching TRBD1. Unmatched junction bases numbered 4, after V lost 1 base and J lost 1 base. Germline lookup yields CDR1 SGHRS and CDR2 YFSETQ. The CDR3 runs 17 residues.